The next 16 T cell receptor beta chains were all read from a single sample in a study of blood T cells in healthy people across ages. A second PCR, run for roughly 7 to 12 cycles, used a sample-barcoded 5' primer plus a J-beta primer mix. Each CDR3 protein is one row after TCRdb ran MiXCR on the 5' RACE reads. The sample shows about 1.5 million distinct CDR3 sequences, approximately 43% of them seen only once. Material: blood. These receptors were taken from a woman younger than 30 in good health.

The V gene is TRBV28, the J gene TRBJ2-1; D possibly uses TRBD1 or TRBD2 (6 bases each). The CDR3 has 14 residues. Germline assignment: CDR1 MDHEN and CDR2 SYDVKM. V was pared by 7 bases and J by 0 bases, with 10 bases between. In DNA form, the CDR3 reads TGTGCCAGCATCGGGGGCTACTCCTACAATGAGCAGTTCTTC. It encodes CASIGGYSYNEQFF.

J is TRBJ2-3 and V is TRBV7-2; 8 nucleotides agree with TRBD2. The J segment lost 4 bases and the V segment lost 6 bases, leaving 6 bases of the junction unmatched. Per the germline V gene, CDR1 is SGHTA and CDR2 is FQGNSA. The CDR3 sequence is 14 residues long. CDR3 DNA sequence: TGTGCCAGCAGAACGGGACTAGTGTCAGATACGCAGTATTTT. It codes for CASRTGLVSDTQYF.

The chain carries TRBV7-8 and TRBJ1-1; 9 nucleotides match TRBD1. The ends lost 5 bases at V and 2 bases at J; junction bases unmatched: 9. CDR3 length equals 16 residues. CDR1 and CDR2 from the germline V gene are SGHVS and FQNEAQ. CDR3 sequence (DNA): TGTGCCAGCAGCAGGGACAGGGATGTGAGAAACACTGAAGCTTTCTTT. Translated: CASSRDRDVRNTEAFF.

The V gene is TRBV16, the J gene TRBJ1-3; D not certain. Between the trimmed V and J ends, which lost 5 bases and 3 bases, there was a span of 11 bases. Germline loops: CDR1 KGHSY, CDR2 FQNENV. The CDR3 spans 14 residues. CDR3 nucleotides: TGTGCCAGCAGCGCCCCGGGTTATGGAAACACCATATATTTT. Amino acids: CASSAPGYGNTIYF. The full variable domain, its missing parts supplied by reference TRBV16 and TRBJ1-3, is GEEVAQTPKHLVRGEGQKAKLYCAPIKGHSYVFWYQQVLKNEFKFLISFQNENVFDETGMPKERFSAKCLPNSPCSLEIQATKLEDSAVYFCASSAPGYGNTIYFGEGSWLTVV.

The table lists this clonotype with a few counts. The chain carries TRBV7-2 and TRBJ2-1, with a weak D call TRBD2 (6 bases). Trimming pared 2 bases from V and 8 bases from J, leaving 16 bases between. Looked up from germline, CDR1 is SGHTA and CDR2 is FQGNSA. CDR3 length: 15 residues. The CDR3 region has the DNA TGTGCCAGCAGCTTATCCCCGGGAGTCACCGATGAGCAGTTCTTC. Translating it yields CASSLSPGVTDEQFF.

This clonotype was observed a handful of times. The chain couples TRBV20-1 to TRBJ2-3, with D perhaps TRBD1 or TRBD2 (6 bases each). The CDR3 is 13 amino acids. CDR1 and CDR2 (germline): DFQATT, SNEGSKA (reference sequence). V was clipped by 8 bases and J by 4 bases, with 16 bases between them. The CDR3 nucleotides read TGCAGTCTTCTTTACGGGGGCGCAGATACGCAGTATTTT. Residues: CSLLYGGADTQYF.

This clonotype has just one count. The J gene is TRBJ2-2, the V gene TRBV13; D is possibly TRBD1 (5 bases). V lost 1 base to trimming and J lost 3 bases, with 12 bases between them. Germline V lookup: CDR1 PRHDT, CDR2 FYEKMQ (reference sequence). CDR3 size: 16 residues. The CDR3 sequence: CASSLAGQDYTGELFF. CDR3 DNA sequence: TGTGCCAGCAGCTTAGCTGGACAAGATTACACCGGGGAGCTGTTTTTT.

The V call is TRBV12-3 or TRBV12-4, the J call TRBJ2-5, with 9 bases fitting TRBD2. V gave up 3 bases and J gave up 11 bases; unmatched junction bases: 13. CDR3 size: 15 residues. CDR3 in DNA: TGTGCCAGCAGTTTTCAAAGCGGGGGGTTTTATGAGCAGTACTTC. It specifies CASSFQSGGFYEQYF.

The chain combines TRBV18 with TRBJ2-3; tentative D call: TRBD2 (6 bases). Trimming pared 1 base from V and 2 bases from J, leaving 16 bases between. Germline CDR1 KGHSH, CDR2 LQKENI. The CDR3 extends over 17 amino acids. DNA of the CDR3: TGTGCCAGCTCACCACGTGATGGTCGGGGGACCACAGATACGCAGTATTTT. This gives the protein CASSPRDGRGTTDTQYF.

This clonotype was picked up one time. The chain is built from TRBV15 and TRBJ2-1, with D uncertain. Germline V CDR1 and CDR2: LNHNV, YYDKDF (reference sequence). This CDR3 contains 16 residues. The V end was cut by 0 bases, the J end by 2 bases, with 11 bases between. The CDR3 region is CATSRDLGLPYNEQFF. Here the CDR3 DNA reads TGTGCCACCAGCAGAGATCTGGGTTTGCCCTACAATGAGCAGTTCTTC.

Only a few counts were recorded for this clonotype. The chain has TRBV15 and TRBJ2-1, with D possibly matching TRBD1 (6 bases). The CDR3 is 17 residues long. The V end lost 2 bases, the J end lost 4 bases, and 18 bases lay between the germline ends. Germline-derived CDR1 and CDR2 are LNHNV and YYDKDF (reference sequence). CDR3 DNA: TGTGCCACCAGCAGATTTACGGCGGCAGGGGAATACAATGAGCAGTTCTTC. Its protein is CATSRFTAAGEYNEQFF.

This clonotype was recorded a few times. V is TRBV6-2 or TRBV6-3 and J is TRBJ1-2, with D hard to call. CDR1 is MNHEY, CDR2 SVGEGT, per germline. The CDR3 length is 13 residues. Deletions cut 5 bases from V and 8 bases from J, with 15 bases between. The CDR3 spells CASSRAVDGGYTF. CDR3 in DNA: TGTGCCAGCAGTAGGGCCGTCGACGGGGGCTACACCTTC.

This clonotype was counted many times. For the CDR3, the DNA is TGCAGCGTTGACAGGGGGACAGATACGCAGTATTTT. It translates to CSVDRGTDTQYF. This chain links TRBV29-1 with TRBJ2-3; 7 nucleotides agree with TRBD1. Germline V CDR1 and CDR2: SQVTM, ANQGSEA. CDR3 length: 12 amino acids. V was clipped by 3 bases and J by 3 bases; unmatched bases: 0.

V usage is TRBV9 and J usage is TRBJ2-1; no firm D call. CDR1 is SGDLS and CDR2 is YYNGEE in the germline V gene. Trimming cost V 4 bases and J 2 bases, with 10 bases left between them. The CDR3 is made up of 14 amino acids. CDR3 coding DNA: TGTGCCAGCAGCCAGAACCCTCCCTACAATGAGCAGTTCTTC. It translates to CASSQNPPYNEQFF.

The V and J genes are TRBV4-1 and TRBJ2-3; TRBD2 might be the D (6 bases). V was trimmed by 3 bases and J by 5 bases, leaving 21 bases between them. Germline CDR1 is MGHRA and CDR2 is YSYEKL. This CDR3 has 17 residues. The CDR3 reads CASSQGLRRRREDTQYF. In DNA, the CDR3 is TGCGCCAGCAGCCAGGGGTTACGGCGAAGGCGGGAAGATACGCAGTATTTT.

The rearrangement joins TRBV3-1 to TRBJ2-7, with D maybe TRBD2 (5 bases). CDR3 length: 15 residues. V dropped 3 bases and J dropped 2 bases, with 14 bases sitting between them. The germline V gene has CDR1 LGHDT and CDR2 YNNKEL (reference sequence). The CDR3 here is CASSHSGLDTYEQYF. CDR3 DNA: TGTGCCAGCAGCCACTCAGGACTGGATACCTACGAGCAGTACTTC.